This TCR beta chain was recovered during a study of cytomegalovirus exposure and HLA in healthy donors. Study context: The approximately 600 first-cohort repertoires shared a platform with the roughly 110 validation repertoires, as reported in a later analysis.

This CDR3 is built from 15 residues. Germline V CDR1 and CDR2: SGHNT, YYREEE (reference sequence). The J segment lost 2 bases and the V segment lost 4 bases, leaving 2 bases of the junction unmatched. Remarks on this clone: Antigen unknown.

Assay used: immunoSEQ multiplex PCR; TCRdb lists only in-frame clones, some missing. The data hold 150,000 to 200,000 clones, with 70% to 90% observed a single time. It was the roughly 110-subject validation cohort, separate from the approximately 700-subject first cohort, to which the donors belonged. Study findings and constraints: Cytomegalovirus status was reportedly diagnosed by the classifier with high sensitivity and specificity. In vitro data verified a few CMV-associated chains as specific for CMV antigens.

The rearrangement uses TRBV5-4 and TRBJ2-1; 11 bases are shared with TRBD2. The sequenced sample was PBMCs. The clonotype originates from a woman between 18 and 29 years old in good health and CMV-seronegative. As DNA, the CDR3 is TGTGCCAGCAGCCCTAGCGGGGGGACCTACAATGAGCAGTTCTTC. Its translation is CASSPSGGTYNEQFF.